One and the same sample provided the 27 T cell receptor beta chains below, sequenced in a study of Ad26.COV2.S vaccination and SARS-CoV-2 variants. Assay: immunoSEQ multiplex PCR; the TCRdb copy retains only in-frame clones and omits some. The sample lists about 350,000 clones, more than 75% seen once, with around 3.3% in the top ten. Stated treatment: about 20 received Ad26.COV2.S at low or high dose, single or two shots; several received placebo; per-sample allocation not given. Repertoires come from day 63 after the first vaccine or placebo injection. The sequenced sample was peripheral blood, obtained in a trial of Ad26.COV2.S vaccine versus placebo. The receptor set was obtained from a person between 18 and 65 years old who received the Ad26.COV2.S COVID-19 vaccine or a placebo.

The rearrangement links TRBV18 to TRBJ2-7, with 8 bases matching TRBD1. The CDR3 spans 17 residues. Per the germline V gene, CDR1 is KGHSH and CDR2 is LQKENI. The trim removed 1 base at V and 3 bases at J, leaving 11 bases unmatched. The CDR3 DNA reads as TGTGCCAGCTCACCACTTGCAGGGGGCGAGGTCGGCTACGAGCAGTACTTC. Amino acids: CASSPLAGGEVGYEQYF.

This chain connects TRBV7-2 to TRBJ1-2, with 10 positions matching TRBD1. The ends lost 1 base at V and 7 bases at J; junction bases unmatched: 6. CDR1 is SGHTA, CDR2 FQGNSA, per germline. There are 15 residues in the CDR3. CDR3 amino acids: CASSLGRGQGFGYTF. CDR3 bases: TGTGCCAGCAGCTTAGGGAGGGGACAGGGGTTTGGCTACACCTTC.

The chain employs TRBV10-1 and TRBJ2-5; 10 nucleotides line up with TRBD2. Germline values: CDR1 WNHNN, CDR2 SYGVQD (reference sequence). After removal of 3 bases from V and 4 bases from J, the junction contained 5 bases not matched to a gene. The CDR3 is 15 amino acids. DNA of the CDR3: TGCGCCAGCAGTGACCAACTAGCGGGGACAGAGACCCAGTACTTC. It is translated as CASSDQLAGTETQYF.

The rearrangement links TRBV27 to TRBJ2-5, with a tentative D call TRBD1 (5 bases). CDR1 and CDR2 from the germline V gene are MNHEY and SMNVEV (reference sequence). With 8 bases removed from V and 2 bases from J, the gap between germline ends came to 15 bases. The CDR3 has 14 residues. CDR3 sequence reads: CASYKPGQQETQYF. In nucleotides, the CDR3 is TGTGCCAGCTATAAGCCAGGGCAGCAAGAGACCCAGTACTTC.

The V and J genes are TRBV30 and TRBJ2-3, with 11 bases lining up with TRBD2. CDR1 GTSNPN and CDR2 SVGIG come from the germline V gene (reference sequence). There are 15 residues in the CDR3. V dropped 4 bases and J dropped 2; count of bases not matched to a gene: 5. The CDR3 sequence is CAWTGTSGFTDTQYF. The CDR3 bases are TGTGCCTGGACAGGGACTAGCGGTTTCACAGATACGCAGTATTTT. Based on the CDR3 plus reference TRBV30 and TRBJ2-3, the full variable domain is SQTIHQWPATLVQPVGSPLSLECTVEGTSNPNLYWYRQAAGRGLQLLFYSVGIGQISSEVPQNLSASRPQDRQFILSSKKLLLSDSGFYLCAWTGTSGFTDTQYFGPGTRLTVL.

The chain is built from TRBV28 and TRBJ1-4, with 7 nucleotides matching TRBD1. Trimming cost V 8 bases and J 8 bases; bases outside gene matches: 11. Germline CDR1 is MDHEN and CDR2 is SYDVKM. CDR3 length equals 14 residues. In DNA form, the CDR3 reads TGTGCCAGCGGACACCGACAGGGTAGAGAAAAACTGTTTTTT. This sequence encodes CASGHRQGREKLFF.

The CDR3 coding sequence is TGTGCCACCAGTGATCAGACTAACCCAGCCTACAATGAGCAGTTCTTC. Its protein is CATSDQTNPAYNEQFF. The J gene is TRBJ2-1, the V gene TRBV24-1; D is possibly TRBD2 (5 bases). This CDR3 is 16 amino acids long. V dropped 3 bases and J dropped 2 bases, with 13 bases sitting between them. Germline loops: CDR1 KGHDR, CDR2 SFDVKD.

The gene calls are TRBV7-9 and TRBJ1-3; D is perhaps TRBD1 (5 bases). The CDR3 is made up of 16 amino acids. Trimming left V 5 bases short and J 4 bases short, with 18 bases between. The germline V gene encodes CDR1 SEHNR and CDR2 FQNEAQ (reference sequence). Here the CDR3 reads CASSPPLRGWGNTIYF. The DNA for the CDR3 is TGTGCCAGCAGCCCGCCCCTTAGGGGATGGGGAAACACCATATATTTT. The full variable domain, in which reference TRBV7-9 and TRBJ1-3 provide the parts outside the CDR3, is DTGVSQNPRHKITKRGQNVTFRCDPISEHNRLYWYRQTLGQGPEFLTYFQNEAQLEKSRLLSDRFSAERPKGSFSTLEIQRTEQGDSAMYLCASSPPLRGWGNTIYFGEGSWLTVV.

This rearrangement joins TRBV4-3 to TRBJ1-4; D is ambiguous. The CDR3 runs to 17 residues. Germline CDR1 LGHNA, CDR2 YSLEER. V was pared by 0 bases and J by 0 bases, with 11 bases between. CDR3 DNA: TGCGCCAGCAGCCAAGATCTCGGAAAAACAACTAATGAAAAACTGTTTTTT. Protein sequence: CASSQDLGKTTNEKLFF.

The rearrangement links TRBV30 to TRBJ1-2; no clear D gene. Per germline, CDR1 GTSNPN and CDR2 SVGIG (reference sequence). This CDR3 region has 11 residues. Trimming shortened V by 5 bases and J by 8 bases, and 12 bases separated the two germline ends. CDR3 DNA: TGTGCCTGGCACGGGGAGGAAGGCTACACCTTC. This encodes CAWHGEEGYTF.

Comment on this clone: The junction departs from the called germline gene at one end, perhaps through a read error. Other DNA variants within this sample encode the same CDR3. The V gene is TRBV7-2, the J gene TRBJ1-2; tentatively, D is TRBD1 (6 bases). The germline gives CDR1 SGHTA, CDR2 FQGNSA. The CDR3 length is 13 residues. The DNA for the CDR3 is TGTGCCAGTAGCTTAGGATACAGGGATGGCTACACCTTC. It is translated as CASSLGYRDGYTF.

The chain combines TRBV3-1 (or the pseudogene TRBV3-2) with TRBJ1-6, with unresolved D. V gave up 3 bases and J gave up 7 bases, with 13 bases separating them. Germline V gives CDR1 LGHDT, CDR2 YNNKEL (reference sequence). The CDR3 totals 15 residues. This chain's CDR3 is CASSHRREGNSPLHF. The CDR3, as DNA: TGTGCCAGCAGCCATAGGCGGGAAGGAAATTCACCCCTCCACTTT.

V and J are TRBV3-1 (or the pseudogene TRBV3-2) and TRBJ1-1, with D perhaps TRBD1 (5 bases). The CDR3 consists of 13 residues. CDR1 is LGHDT and CDR2 is YNNKEL in the germline V gene (reference sequence). The V and J ends lost 2 bases and 6 bases respectively, with 10 bases between them. CDR3 nucleotides: TGTGCCAGCAGCCAACAAAAGACAGCTGAAGCTTTCTTT. Translated, it gives CASSQQKTAEAFF.

This clone was detected once. This chain links TRBV29-1 with TRBJ1-4, with TRBD1 as a possible D gene (6 bases). The CDR3 length is 12 residues. V lost 7 bases and J lost 5, with 11 bases in between. CDR1 and CDR2 (germline): SQVTM, ANQGSEA. CDR3 loop: CSGGGPNEKLFF. The DNA of the CDR3 is TGCAGCGGCGGGGGGCCAAATGAAAAACTGTTTTTT.

V usage is TRBV27 and J usage is TRBJ2-3; 7 bases fit TRBD2. V shed 4 bases, J shed 4 bases, and the junction held 8 bases outside the gene matches. Germline lookup yields CDR1 MNHEY and CDR2 SMNVEV (reference sequence). This CDR3 contains 15 residues. This CDR3 reads CASSSRGSGADTQYF. The CDR3 DNA is TGTGCCAGCAGTTCGCGCGGGAGTGGCGCAGATACGCAGTATTTT.

The V gene is TRBV7-2, the J gene TRBJ1-5, with 11 positions matching TRBD1. The CDR3 loop spans 16 amino acids. With V trimmed by 5 bases and J by 2 bases, 5 bases remained unmatched. The germline V gene has CDR1 SGHTA and CDR2 FQGNSA. CDR3 nucleotide sequence: TGTGCCAGCAGCCTGGACAGGGGGCAGGGCAATCAGCCCCAGCATTTT. Protein sequence: CASSLDRGQGNQPQHF.

In this sample, this clone turned up once. The chain uses TRBV6-5 and TRBJ1-1, with D possibly TRBD1 on 5 matching bases. The germline V gene encodes CDR1 MNHEY and CDR2 SVGAGI. With 2 bases removed from V and 8 bases from J, the gap between germline ends came to 12 bases. The CDR3 sequence is 13 residues long. CDR3 sequence (DNA): TGTGCCAGCAGTTACCCTCCAGGGTGGGAAGCTTTCTTT. Translating gives CASSYPPGWEAFF.

The J gene is TRBJ1-2, the V gene TRBV12-3 or TRBV12-4; D call uncertain. This CDR3 region has 11 residues. Trimming pared 5 bases from V and 4 bases from J, leaving 5 bases between. CDR3 region: CASSPLYGYTF. The CDR3 coding sequence is TGTGCCAGCAGTCCACTCTATGGCTACACCTTC.

The table lists this clone with a few counts. The chain joins TRBV4-1 to TRBJ2-7; 12 bases are a match to TRBD2. The CDR3 contains 16 residues. Germline-derived CDR1 and CDR2 are MGHRA and YSYEKL. V dropped 3 bases and J dropped 3; count of bases not matched to a gene: 6. The CDR3 region has the DNA TGCGCCAGCAGCCAGCGGCTAGCGGGAGGGATCTACGAGCAGTACTTC. It codes for CASSQRLAGGIYEQYF.

This chain links TRBV15 with TRBJ1-4; D gene uncertain. Trimming pared 8 bases from V and 7 bases from J, leaving 17 bases between. This CDR3 spans 14 amino acids. CDR1 is LNHNV, CDR2 YYDKDF, per germline (reference sequence). In DNA form, the CDR3 reads TGTGCCACCGGAGGGCAGGCCCTCGGTGAAAAACTGTTTTTT. Protein sequence: CATGGQALGEKLFF.

This clone was seen a handful of times. The chain employs TRBV30 and TRBJ1-5, with TRBD1 matching 9 bases. The length of the CDR3 is 15 residues. Germline assignment: CDR1 GTSNPN and CDR2 SVGIG (reference sequence). Losses at the gene ends were 5 bases for V and 0 bases for J; bases not matched to a gene: 5. Written as DNA, the CDR3 is TGTGCCTGGGGGCGGACAGGGGTTAGCAATCAGCCCCAGCATTTT. Translating gives CAWGRTGVSNQPQHF.

V is TRBV5-6 and J is TRBJ1-5; D gene ambiguous. The V gene's germline CDR1 is SGHDT and CDR2 YYEEEE. This CDR3 is built from 13 residues. V gave up 2 bases and J gave up 9 bases, with 12 bases separating them. CDR3 sequence: CASSFGESLPQHF. The CDR3 DNA reads TGTGCCAGCAGCTTCGGCGAGAGTCTGCCCCAGCATTTT.

V and J are TRBV6-5 and TRBJ2-1, with 9 bases aligning to TRBD1. Germline V CDR1 and CDR2: MNHEY, SVGAGI. The CDR3 is 14 amino acids. V gave up 6 bases and J gave up 3 bases; unmatched junction bases: 3. CDR3 region: CASRGGQGYNEQFF. CDR3 nucleotide sequence: TGTGCCAGCAGGGGGGGACAGGGCTACAATGAGCAGTTCTTC.

The chain carries TRBV2 and TRBJ2-2; no firm D call. CDR1 and CDR2 from the germline V gene are SNHLY and FYNNEI. CDR3 length equals 15 residues. The V and J ends lost 2 bases and 1 base respectively, with 8 bases between them. The CDR3 here is CASSELVQNTGELFF. The DNA of the CDR3 is TGTGCCAGCAGTGAATTAGTACAGAACACCGGGGAGCTGTTTTTT.

The count of this clone is one. This chain uses TRBV20-1 with TRBJ1-4, with D possibly matching TRBD1 (5 bases). In germline, CDR1 is DFQATT, CDR2 SNEGSKA (reference sequence). This CDR3 comprises 13 residues. V was pared by 3 bases and J by 2 bases, with 7 bases between. The CDR3 here is CSASSGTNEKLFF. The CDR3 coding sequence is TGCAGTGCTAGTTCAGGGACTAATGAAAAACTGTTTTTT.

The chain has TRBV4-2 and TRBJ1-2, with 8 bases that match TRBD1. Trimming cost V 2 bases and J 4 bases; bases outside gene matches: 6. Looked up from germline, CDR1 is LGHNA and CDR2 is YNFKEQ. The CDR3 is 15 amino acids. The CDR3 DNA sequence: TGTGCCAGCAGCCAATCCGGGACAGGTCCCTATGGCTACACCTTC. Its translation: CASSQSGTGPYGYTF.

In this sample, this clone turned up once. The CDR3 is CASSQSNRDRGPDTQYF. The CDR3 DNA reads TGTGCCAGCAGCCAATCTAATAGGGACAGGGGGCCAGATACGCAGTATTTT. V is TRBV3-1 (or the pseudogene TRBV3-2) and J is TRBJ2-3, with TRBD1 identical over 12 bases. The CDR3 extends over 17 amino acids. From germline, CDR1 is LGHDT and CDR2 YNNKEL (reference sequence). The V and J ends lost 2 bases and 4 bases, in that order; junction bases with no gene match: 7.